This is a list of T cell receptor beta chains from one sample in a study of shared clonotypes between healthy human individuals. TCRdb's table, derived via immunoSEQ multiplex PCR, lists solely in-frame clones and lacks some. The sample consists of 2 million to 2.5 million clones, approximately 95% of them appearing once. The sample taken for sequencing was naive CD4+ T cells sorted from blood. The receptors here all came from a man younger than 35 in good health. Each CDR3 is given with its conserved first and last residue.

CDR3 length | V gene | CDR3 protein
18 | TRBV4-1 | CASSRQGWEERGTGELFF
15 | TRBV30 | CAWSTGTPSGQPQHF
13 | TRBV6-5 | CATESSGANVLTF
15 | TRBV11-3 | CASSFEQGNTGELFF
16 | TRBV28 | CASSLGTSGGAREQFF
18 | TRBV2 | CASSERDRGRTGANVLTF
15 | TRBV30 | CAWLGTGASWYGYTF
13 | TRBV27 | CASSFQGGTEAFF
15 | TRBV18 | CASSPPNRGEYGYTF
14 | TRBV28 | CASSPGQNTGELFF
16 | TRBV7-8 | CASSLVRTPPSYEQYF
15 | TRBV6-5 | CASSPTGQDHQPQHF
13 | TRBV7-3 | CASSLRRNTEAFF
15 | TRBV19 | CASSPLRDGDYGYTF
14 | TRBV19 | CASSTGGISYEQYF
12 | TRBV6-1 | CASSVGFTEAFF
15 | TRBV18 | CASSPGSSGPGGYTF
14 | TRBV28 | CASSPGTRGVTQYF
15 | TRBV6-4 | CASSDPDRDNYEQYF
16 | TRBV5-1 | CASSGRTDSGSGELFF
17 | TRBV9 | CASSVGGLAGVADTQYF
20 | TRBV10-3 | CAISETQGLIVGQGGYEQYF
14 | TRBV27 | CASSLRGQPTEAFF
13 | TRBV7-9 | CASSKDRGTEAFF
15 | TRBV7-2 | CASSLDPGEENEQFF
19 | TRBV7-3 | CASSSGRQGTHPGTDTQYF
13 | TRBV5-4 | CASSLVGVREQYF
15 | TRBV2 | CASKKGPSAGQPQHF
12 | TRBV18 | CASSPPNTEAFF
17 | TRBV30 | CAWSVRRTSGSGETQYF
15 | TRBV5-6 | CASSLADRRTIEAFF
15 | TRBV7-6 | CASSPQGALTDTQYF
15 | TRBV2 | CASSEEGLAGRKLFF